Listed below are T cell receptor beta chains from one sample, sequenced in a study of tumor and adjacent non-tumor tissue in lung cancer. A single record per CDR3 protein comes from TCRdb applying MiXCR to the multiplex PCR reads. The repertoire holds about 100,000 distinct CDR3 sequences, with over 55% as singletons. Sequenced material: distant non-tumor lung tissue. The origin of the receptors is a man aged 25-45 years with non-small cell lung cancer. CDR3s include the opening cysteine and the closing phenylalanine or tryptophan. A D gene is named only where the DNA matches it firmly. Only part of the rows carry a size: once, few, many, or a class if the clone is expanded.

clone_size	d_call	v_call	j_call	cdr3_aa	cdr3_nt
NA	NA	TRBV5-8	TRBJ1-5	CAGSFDGTSTDTQHF	TGTGCCGGCAGCTTCGATGGGACTAGCACAGATACGCAGCATTTT
NA	NA	TRBV20-1	TRBJ2-1	CSASSRYSYNEQLF	TGCAGTGCTAGTAGCCGATACTCCTACAATGAGCAGTTATTC
NA	TRBD1	TRBV4-1	TRBJ2-7	CASNQGETGGIGETYEQYF	TGCGCCAGCAACCAAGGGGAGACAGGGGGCATTGGGGAAACATACGAGCAGTACTTC
NA	TRBD1	TRBV11-2	TRBJ2-1	CGSSFRQGIHNEHFF	TGTGGCAGCAGCTTTCGACAGGGGATTCACAATGAGCACTTCTTC
NA	NA	TRBV6-4	TRBJ2-1	CASNEGDYNEQFF	TGTGCCAGCAATGAGGGGGATTACAATGAGCAGTTCTTC
NA	NA	TRBV24-1	TRBJ1-5	CVTEFPGQIFNRPQHF	TGTGTCACCGAATTCCCCGGACAGATATTCAATCGGCCCCAGCATTTT
NA	NA	TRBV4-3	TRBJ2-3	CASSQDSAGAAGTQYF	TGCGCCAGCAGCCAAGATAGCGCCGGGGCGGCAGGTACACAGTATTTT
NA	NA	TRBV11-2	TRBJ2-1	CATSQTDEQLF	TGTGCCACCAGCCAGACTGATGAGCAGTTATTC
NA	TRBD1	TRBV11-2	TRBJ1-1	CASSPRGQVDTEALF	TGTGCCAGCAGCCCCCGGGGACAGGTGGACACTGAAGCTCTCTTT
many	NA	TRBV11-2	TRBJ2-1	CASSYRWTDGNEQFF	TGTGCCAGCAGCTACAGGTGGACCGACGGCAATGAGCAGTTCTTC
NA	NA	TRBV6-5	TRBJ1-1	CASNYRAENTEAFF	TGTGCCAGCAATTACAGGGCAGAGAACACTGAAGCTTTCTTT
NA	NA	TRBV7-2	TRBJ2-1	CASSVGLDRTYNEQFF	TGTGCCAGCAGCGTAGGATTAGACAGGACTTACAATGAGCAGTTCTTC
NA	NA	TRBV20-1	TRBJ2-1	CSVPRSGGKGADEQLF	TGCAGTGTTCCCCGATCGGGGGGGAAGGGGGCTGATGAGCAGCTCTTC
many	TRBD1	TRBV12-3/TRBV12-4	TRBJ1-1	CASSWDRARTEAFF	TGTGCCAGCAGTTGGGACAGGGCAAGGACTGAAGCTTTCTTT
NA	NA	TRBV7-3	TRBJ1-1	CASRPREGTEAFF	TGTGCCAGCAGGCCAAGGGAGGGCACTGAAGCTTTCTTT
many	NA	TRBV20-1	TRBJ2-2	CSAMGTGELFF	TGCAGTGCTATGGGGACCGGGGAGCTGTTTTTT
many	NA	TRBV4-3	TRBJ2-3	CASSQGFWGGAADTQYF	TGCGCCAGCAGCCAAGGCTTTTGGGGGGGGGCCGCGGATACGCAGTATTTT
NA	NA	TRBV29-1	TRBJ2-1	CSVEDVGGLYEQFF	TGCAGCGTTGAAGACGTCGGGGGATTGTATGAGCAGTTCTTC
NA	NA	TRBV18	TRBJ2-3	CASSPAAYYTQYF	TGTGCCAGCTCACCAGCCGCGTATTATACGCAGTATTTT
once	NA	TRBV5-4	TRBJ2-3	CASTSSQRRGRDTQYF	TGTGCCAGCACCTCGTCCCAGCGAAGGGGTAGAGATACGCAGTATTTT
few	NA	TRBV6-1	TRBJ1-1	CASSEGGNTEAFF	TGTGCCAGCAGTGAAGGAGGGAACACTGAAGCTTTCTTT
NA	NA	TRBV7-8	TRBJ2-7	CISSLSVGYEQYF	TGTATCAGCAGCTTATCCGTCGGCTACGAGCAGTACTTC
NA	NA	TRBV11-1	TRBJ2-7	CVSSATVSYEQYF	TGTGTCAGCAGTGCTACAGTCTCCTACGAGCAGTACTTC
many	TRBD1	TRBV6-5	TRBJ2-3	CASTTGTVDTQYF	TGTGCCAGCACGACAGGGACGGTAGATACGCAGTATTTT
NA	TRBD1	TRBV30	TRBJ2-7	CAWRKGAINEQYF	TGTGCCTGGAGAAAGGGGGCTATCAACGAGCAGTACTTC
NA	TRBD2	TRBV4-1	TRBJ2-7	CASNQRGSGGRSYEHYF	TGCGCCAGCAACCAAAGGGGTAGCGGGGGGCGATCCTACGAGCACTACTTC
NA	TRBD1	TRBV11-2	TRBJ2-7	CTSRPGTGSYEQYF	TGTACCAGCAGACCCGGGACAGGGTCCTACGAGCAGTACTTC
many	NA	TRBV12-3/TRBV12-4	TRBJ2-1	CASSQPGLSYNEQFF	TGTGCCAGCAGCCAACCAGGATTGAGCTACAATGAGCAGTTCTTC
NA	NA	TRBV11-2	TRBJ2-2	CATSLDLTGALFF	TGTGCCACCAGCTTAGATCTCACCGGGGCGCTGTTTTTT
NA	NA	TRBV11-3	TRBJ1-1	CASSFGGRREAFF	TGTGCCAGCAGCTTCGGGGGCAGACGCGAAGCCTTCTTT
NA	TRBD2	TRBV20-1	TRBJ2-3	CSAASGGPPTNTQYF	TGTAGTGCTGCTAGCGGGGGCCCCCCGACAAATACGCAGTATTTT